The 6 T cell receptor beta chains below come from one sample, sequenced in a study of OX40 agonist ivuxolimab in advanced cancers. The protocol was immunoSEQ multiplex PCR, while the TCRdb copy is restricted to in-frame clones and leaves out a portion. This sample has about 19,000 clones, with 65% to 70% found just once. The sequenced sample was CD4+ or CD8+ T cells sorted from blood, obtained in a trial of the OX40 agonist ivuxolimab. These receptor sequences come from an adult with an advanced solid tumor such as melanoma, head and neck, liver or kidney cancer.

By proportion, this clone is large. The rearrangement uses TRBV7-9 and TRBJ1-1; 9 bases fit TRBD1. Per the germline V gene, CDR1 is SEHNR and CDR2 is FQNEAQ (reference sequence). CDR3 size: 17 residues. After removal of 3 bases from V and 1 base from J, the junction contained 9 bases not matched to a gene. CDR3 sequence reads: CASSFRDRARGNTEAFF. In DNA, the CDR3 is TGTGCCAGCAGCTTCCGGGACAGGGCTCGAGGGAACACTGAAGCTTTCTTT.

The V gene is TRBV19, the J gene TRBJ2-6; a possible D gene is TRBD2 (5 bases). This CDR3 has 14 amino acids. Germline CDR1 LNHDA, CDR2 SQIVND (reference sequence). V was pared by 8 bases and J by 2 bases, with 10 bases between. This CDR3 is CASSAGAGANVLTF. The DNA of the CDR3 is TGTGCCAGTTCCGCCGGGGCTGGGGCCAACGTCCTGACTTTC.

The chain couples TRBV21-1 to TRBJ2-7. TRBV21-1 is a pseudogene locus. The CDR3 length is 15 residues. CDR3 nucleotide sequence: TGTGCCAGCAGCATTGGACGGTGTGGGGCCTACGAGCAGTACTTC. It specifies CASSIGRCGAYEQYF.

The chain joins TRBV25-1 to TRBJ2-7; 7 nucleotides align to TRBD2. Germline-derived CDR1 and CDR2 are MGHDK and SYGVNS. With V trimmed by 1 base and J by 5 bases, 2 bases remained unmatched. This CDR3 region has 13 residues. The DNA for the CDR3 is TGTGCCAGCAGTGAATGGGGGGGGGACGAGCAGTACTTC. Residues: CASSEWGGDEQYF.

The V call is TRBV4-1, the J call TRBJ2-7; TRBD1 aligns across 10 bases. Germline CDR1 is MGHRA and CDR2 is YSYEKL. The trim removed 5 bases at V and 6 bases at J, leaving 4 bases unmatched. CDR3 length: 13 residues. The CDR3 sequence is CASSSGTGAEQYF. The CDR3 nucleotides are TGCGCCAGCAGCTCCGGGACAGGGGCCGAGCAGTACTTC.

This clone was recorded once. This chain's CDR3 is CASSFDRGSYEQYF. The DNA of the CDR3 is TGTGCCAGCAGTTTCGACAGGGGTTCCTACGAGCAGTACTTC. The V and J genes are TRBV6-5 and TRBJ2-7; 8 bases are shared with TRBD1. Germline V CDR1 and CDR2: MNHEY, SVGAGI. V lost 4 bases to trimming and J lost 1 base; unmatched junction nucleotides: 3. This CDR3 comprises 14 residues.